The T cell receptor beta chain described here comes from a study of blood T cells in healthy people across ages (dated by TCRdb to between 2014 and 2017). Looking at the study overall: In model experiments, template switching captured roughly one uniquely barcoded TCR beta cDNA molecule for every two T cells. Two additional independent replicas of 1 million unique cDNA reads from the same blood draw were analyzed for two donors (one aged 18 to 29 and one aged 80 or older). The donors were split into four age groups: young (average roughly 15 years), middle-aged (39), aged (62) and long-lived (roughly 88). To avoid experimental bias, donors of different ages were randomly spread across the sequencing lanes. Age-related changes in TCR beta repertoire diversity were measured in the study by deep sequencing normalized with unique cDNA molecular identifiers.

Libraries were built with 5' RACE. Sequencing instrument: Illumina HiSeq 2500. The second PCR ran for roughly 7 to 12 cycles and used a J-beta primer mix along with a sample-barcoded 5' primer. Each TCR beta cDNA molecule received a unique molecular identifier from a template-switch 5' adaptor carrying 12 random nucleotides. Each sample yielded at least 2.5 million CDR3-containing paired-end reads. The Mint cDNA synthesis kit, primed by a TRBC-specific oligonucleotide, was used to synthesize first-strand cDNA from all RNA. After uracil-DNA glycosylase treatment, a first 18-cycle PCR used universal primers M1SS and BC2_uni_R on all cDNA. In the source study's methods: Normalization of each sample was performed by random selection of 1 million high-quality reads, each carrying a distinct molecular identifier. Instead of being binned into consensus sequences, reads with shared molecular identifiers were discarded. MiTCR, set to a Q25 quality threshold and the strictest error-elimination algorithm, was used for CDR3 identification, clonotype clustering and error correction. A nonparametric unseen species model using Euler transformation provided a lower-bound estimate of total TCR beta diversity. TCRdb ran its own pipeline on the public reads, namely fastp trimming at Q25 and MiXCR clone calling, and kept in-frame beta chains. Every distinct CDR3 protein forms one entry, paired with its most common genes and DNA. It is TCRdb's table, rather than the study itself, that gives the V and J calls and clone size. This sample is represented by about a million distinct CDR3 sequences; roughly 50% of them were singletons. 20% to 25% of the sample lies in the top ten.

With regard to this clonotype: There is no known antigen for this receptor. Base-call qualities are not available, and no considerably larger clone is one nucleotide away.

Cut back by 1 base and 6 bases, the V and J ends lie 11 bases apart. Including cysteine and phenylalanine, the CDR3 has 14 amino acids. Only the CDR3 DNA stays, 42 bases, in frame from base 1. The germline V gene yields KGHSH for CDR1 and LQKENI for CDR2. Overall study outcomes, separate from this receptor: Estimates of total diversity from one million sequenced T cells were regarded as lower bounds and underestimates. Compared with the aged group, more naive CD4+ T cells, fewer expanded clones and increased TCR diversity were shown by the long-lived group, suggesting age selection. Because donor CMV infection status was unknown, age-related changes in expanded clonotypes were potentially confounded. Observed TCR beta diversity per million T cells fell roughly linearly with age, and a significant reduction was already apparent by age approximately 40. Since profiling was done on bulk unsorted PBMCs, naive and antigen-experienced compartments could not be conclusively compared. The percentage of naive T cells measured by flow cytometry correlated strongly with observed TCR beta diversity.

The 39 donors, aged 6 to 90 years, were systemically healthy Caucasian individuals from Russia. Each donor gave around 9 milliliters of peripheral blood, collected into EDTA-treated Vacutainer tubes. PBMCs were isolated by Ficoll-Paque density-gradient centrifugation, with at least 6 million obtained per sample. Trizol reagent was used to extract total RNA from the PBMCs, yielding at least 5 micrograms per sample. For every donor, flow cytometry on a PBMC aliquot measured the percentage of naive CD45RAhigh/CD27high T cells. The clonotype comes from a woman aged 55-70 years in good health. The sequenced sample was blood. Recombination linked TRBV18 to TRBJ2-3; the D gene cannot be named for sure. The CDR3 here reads CASSPLDEKDTQYF. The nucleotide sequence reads TGTGCCAGCTCACCACTTGATGAGAAGGATACGCAGTATTTT.